The clone carrying this T cell receptor beta chain was seen a handful of times. The authors ran a second PCR of roughly 6 to 11 cycles using a sample-barcoded 5' primer and a J-beta primer mix. From the 5' RACE reads, TCRdb called clonotypes with MiXCR, one entry per CDR3 protein. The sample contains about 1.5 million distinct CDR3 sequences, approximately 39% of which appear only once. The sample comes from a study of blood T cells in healthy people across ages. Study as a whole: The capture of about one barcoded beta molecule per two T cells was achieved by template switching.

The CDR3 has 15 residues. Germline CDR1 MGHRA, CDR2 YSYEKL. Trimming pared 4 bases from V and 2 bases from J, leaving 15 bases between. Sequencing was carried out using blood. The genes are TRBV4-1 and TRBJ2-7; possibly TRBD1 for D (6 bases). The sequence was collected from a young woman in good health. The CDR3 protein is CASSRGQSMTYEQYF. CDR3 DNA: TGCGCCAGCAGCCGAGGACAGTCAATGACCTACGAGCAGTACTTC.